This record looks at one TCR beta chain sequence and its context. Its antigen is not known. This sample is part of a study of T cell responses to AZD1222 COVID-19 vaccine. Study findings and constraints: Compared with day 0, the breadth and depth of the Spike-specific TCR repertoire rose significantly after two doses of AZD1222. Along spike, vaccine-associated CD4 TCRs were found throughout, with dominance at 160-218 and 743-854.

The assay was immunoSEQ multiplex PCR, and TCRdb's table has in-frame clones only and misses some. The data hold roughly 160,000 clones, with approximately 88% observed a single time. This TCR was sampled from an adult who received the AZD1222 COVID-19 vaccine. The material sequenced was peripheral blood, taken 28 days after the second AZD1222 dose.

DNA for the CDR3: TGTGCCAGCAGTGAAACGCAGGGAAGGGGTTCACCCCTCCACTTT. The encoded protein is CASSETQGRGSPLHF. The genes are TRBV6-1 and TRBJ1-6; maybe TRBD1 (5 bases). There are 15 residues in the CDR3. Germline CDR1 MNHNS, CDR2 SASEGT. Deletions cut 2 bases from V and 9 bases from J, with 14 bases between.